This T cell receptor (beta chain) was sequenced for a study of control samples from healthy donors and cancer patients. CDR1 is SGHTS, CDR2 YDEGEE, per germline. Trimming took 3 bases from V and 6 from J; bases not matched to a gene: 5. This CDR3 spans 15 amino acids. Clones were read by immunoSEQ multiplex PCR, and TCRdb kept only the in-frame ones, dropping some. The sample contains more than 60,000 clones, under 90% of which appear only once. The TCR sequence derives from a woman between 50 and 59 years old with colorectal cancer. The chain joins TRBV5-8 to TRBJ2-5, with 13 bases identical to TRBD2. What was sequenced was PBMCs. The CDR3 reads CASSSPGLAGKTQYF. The CDR3 bases are TGTGCCAGCAGCTCGCCGGGACTAGCGGGGAAGACCCAGTACTTC.